This entry describes one T cell receptor beta chain. The data derive from a study of blood T cell repertoires in COVID-19. In the original workflow: Reference gene primer amplification gave estimated nucleated cell counts. Clones were read by immunoSEQ multiplex PCR, and TCRdb kept only the in-frame ones, dropping some. The V and J calls and clone size were taken over from that table, and D and trimming were inferred from the DNA. Found here are fewer than 250,000 clones, around nine tenths of them singletons; the top ten hold about 6.6%. The sequence derives from a woman in her thirties or forties who had recovered from COVID-19. Sequencing used peripheral blood.

CDR3 amino acids: CSVAGLAGGDEQFF. In DNA, the CDR3 is TGCAGCGTAGCGGGACTAGCGGGAGGAGACGAGCAGTTCTTC. The J gene is TRBJ2-1, the V gene TRBV29-1; 15 bases line up with TRBD2. The CDR3 loop spans 14 amino acids. The germline gives CDR1 SQVTM, CDR2 ANQGSEA. Trimming cost V 6 bases and J 10 bases; bases outside gene matches: 7.